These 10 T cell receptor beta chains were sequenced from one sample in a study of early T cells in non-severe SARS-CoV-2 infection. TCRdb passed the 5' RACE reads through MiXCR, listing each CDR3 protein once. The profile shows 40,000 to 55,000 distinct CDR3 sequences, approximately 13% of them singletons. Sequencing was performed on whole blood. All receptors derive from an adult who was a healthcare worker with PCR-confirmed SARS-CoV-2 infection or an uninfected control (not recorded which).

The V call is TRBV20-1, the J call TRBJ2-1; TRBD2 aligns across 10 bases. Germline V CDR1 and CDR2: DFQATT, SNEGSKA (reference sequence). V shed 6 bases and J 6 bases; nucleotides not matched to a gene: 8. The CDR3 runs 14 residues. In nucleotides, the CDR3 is TGCAGTGCAGCCGAGCAGCGGGAGGGCAATGAGCAGTTCTTC. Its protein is CSAAEQREGNEQFF.

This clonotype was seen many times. CDR3 residues: CASSTGVNTEAFF. CDR3 sequence (DNA): TGTGCCAGTTCGACAGGGGTGAACACTGAAGCTTTCTTT. The rearrangement uses TRBV7-3 and TRBJ1-1; 8 bases are a match to TRBD1. This CDR3 is built from 13 residues. Looked up from germline, CDR1 is SGHTA and CDR2 is FQGTGA. The V and J ends lost 9 bases and 0 bases, in that order; junction bases with no gene match: 3.

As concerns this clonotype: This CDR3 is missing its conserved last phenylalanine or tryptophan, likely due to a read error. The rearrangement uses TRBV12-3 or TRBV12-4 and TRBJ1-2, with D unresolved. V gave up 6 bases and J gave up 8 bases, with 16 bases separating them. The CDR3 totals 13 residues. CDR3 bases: TGTGCCAGCAGGTCGGGGAGAATTGGGGGCTACACCTCC. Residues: CASRSGRIGGYTS.

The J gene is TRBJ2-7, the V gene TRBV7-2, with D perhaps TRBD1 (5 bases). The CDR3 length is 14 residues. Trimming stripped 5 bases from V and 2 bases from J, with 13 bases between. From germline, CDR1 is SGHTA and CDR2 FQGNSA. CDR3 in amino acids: CASSTELGAYEQYF. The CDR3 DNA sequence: TGTGCCAGCAGCACCGAATTAGGGGCCTACGAGCAGTACTTC.

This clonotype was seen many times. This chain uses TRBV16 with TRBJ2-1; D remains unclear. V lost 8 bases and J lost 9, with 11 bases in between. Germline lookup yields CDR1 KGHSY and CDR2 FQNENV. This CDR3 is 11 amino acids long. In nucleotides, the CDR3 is TGTGCCAGCGAAATCCATAGTGAGCAGTTCTTC. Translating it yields CASEIHSEQFF.

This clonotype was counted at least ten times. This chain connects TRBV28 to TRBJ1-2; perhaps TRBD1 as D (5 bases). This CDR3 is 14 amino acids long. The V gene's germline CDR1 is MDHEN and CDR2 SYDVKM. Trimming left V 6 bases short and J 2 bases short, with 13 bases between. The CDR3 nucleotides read TGTGCCAGCAGCCCAGCGGGGGTGAACTATGGCTACACCTTC. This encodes CASSPAGVNYGYTF.

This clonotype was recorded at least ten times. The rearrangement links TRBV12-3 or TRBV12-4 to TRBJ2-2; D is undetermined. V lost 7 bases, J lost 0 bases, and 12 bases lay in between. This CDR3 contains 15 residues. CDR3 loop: CASNLDRPNTGELFF. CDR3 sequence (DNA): TGTGCCAGCAACCTAGATAGGCCGAACACCGGGGAGCTGTTTTTT.

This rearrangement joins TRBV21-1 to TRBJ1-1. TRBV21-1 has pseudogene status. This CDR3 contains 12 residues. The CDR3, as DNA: TGTGCCAGCAGCAAAGTGGGCAGTGAAGCTTTCTTT. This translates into CASSKVGSEAFF.

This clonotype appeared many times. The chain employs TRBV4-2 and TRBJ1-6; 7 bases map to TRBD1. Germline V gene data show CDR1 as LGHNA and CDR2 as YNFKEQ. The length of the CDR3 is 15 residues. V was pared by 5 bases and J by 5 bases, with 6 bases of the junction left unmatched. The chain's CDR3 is CASSSGTADNSPLHF. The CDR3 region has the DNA TGTGCCAGCAGCTCCGGGACAGCCGATAATTCACCCCTCCACTTT.

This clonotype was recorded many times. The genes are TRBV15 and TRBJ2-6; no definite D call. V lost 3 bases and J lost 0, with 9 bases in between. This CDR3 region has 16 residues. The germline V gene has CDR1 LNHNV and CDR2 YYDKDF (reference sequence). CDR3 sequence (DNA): TGTGCCACCAGCAGTTTCTCCGACTCTGGGGCCAACGTCCTGACTTTC. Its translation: CATSSFSDSGANVLTF.